The 27 T cell receptor beta chains below come from one sample, sequenced in a study of STAT5B mutations in CD4+ large granular lymphocyte leukemia. Some clones are missing from TCRdb's copy, which holds only in-frame ones; the method was immunoSEQ multiplex PCR. The repertoire includes tens of thousands of clones, 82% of them detected once, and roughly 9% sits in the top ten. The material sequenced was CD4+ T cells from blood buffy coats. The receptors originated from a human donor in good health.

The chain employs TRBV15 and TRBJ1-4; D gene unclear. Trimming stripped 1 base from V and 6 bases from J, with 9 bases between. Germline CDR1 and CDR2: LNHNV and YYDKDF (reference sequence). CDR3 length: 14 residues. The DNA of the CDR3 is TGTGCCACCAGCAGAGCTCCTGTCCATGAAAAACTGTTTTTT. Protein product: CATSRAPVHEKLFF.

The rearrangement links TRBV7-8 to TRBJ2-1; D unclear. Germline V gene sequence: CDR1 SGHVS, CDR2 FQNEAQ. This CDR3 is built from 14 residues. Trimming took off 1 base at V and 9 bases at J, with 13 bases between the two ends. The CDR3 here is CASSLVSSVGEQFF. CDR3 coding DNA: TGTGCCAGCAGCTTAGTAAGCTCGGTAGGTGAGCAGTTCTTC.

This chain links TRBV28 with TRBJ2-6; D gene ambiguous. The length of the CDR3 is 13 residues. Germline values: CDR1 MDHEN, CDR2 SYDVKM. V lost 2 bases and J lost 4, with 3 bases in between. In nucleotides, the CDR3 is TGTGCCAGCAGTTTAGGAGGGGCCAACGTCCTGACTTTC. Translated, it gives CASSLGGANVLTF. The full variable domain, its missing parts supplied by reference TRBV28 and TRBJ2-6, is DVKVTQSSRYLVKRTGEKVFLECVQDMDHENMFWYRQDPGLGLRLIYFSYDVKMKEKGDIPEGYSVSREKKERFSLILESASTNQTSMYLCASSLGGANVLTFGAGSRLTVL.

The rearrangement joins TRBV7-6 to TRBJ2-7; possible D gene TRBD2, 7 bases. Trimming cost V 4 bases and J 5 bases, with 21 bases left between them. Germline V CDR1 and CDR2: SGHVS, FNYEAQ. CDR3 size: 16 residues. The CDR3 region has the DNA TGTGCCAGCAGCTCATTAGGGGGGGATCCCAGCCACGAGCAGTACTTC. Residues: CASSSLGGDPSHEQYF. Looking up the rest from reference TRBV7-6 and TRBJ2-7 gives the full variable domain: GAGVSQSPRYKVTKRGQDVALRCDPISGHVSLYWYRQALGQGPEFLTYFNYEAQQDKSGLPNDRFSAERPEGSISTLTIQRTEQRDSAMYRCASSSLGGDPSHEQYFGPGTRLTVT.

The rearrangement uses TRBV28 and TRBJ2-3, with 15 bases identical to TRBD2. The CDR3 sequence is 17 residues long. Germline CDR1 and CDR2: MDHEN and SYDVKM. J was trimmed by 9 bases and V by 5 bases; bases with no gene match: 12. CDR3 protein: CASSTASAGTSGGTQYF. The CDR3 bases are TGTGCCAGCAGTACCGCGAGCGCCGGGACTAGCGGGGGGACGCAGTATTTT.

This chain joins TRBV2 and TRBJ2-5; no clear D gene. This CDR3 comprises 13 residues. Germline assignment: CDR1 SNHLY and CDR2 FYNNEI. Trimming cost V 2 bases and J 5 bases, with 9 bases left between them. Here the CDR3 reads CASSERARETQYF. The CDR3 DNA follows: TGTGCCAGCAGTGAACGAGCAAGGGAGACCCAGTACTTC.

In DNA form, the CDR3 reads TGTGCCAGCAGCCCCACCCTCGGGGGAGGCTATGGCTACACCTTC. Protein product: CASSPTLGGGYGYTF. The chain links TRBV14 to TRBJ1-2, with D perhaps matching TRBD1 (5 bases). Between the trimmed V and J ends, which lost 4 bases and 4 bases, there was a span of 16 bases. CDR3 length: 15 residues. The germline gives CDR1 SGHDN, CDR2 FVKESK.

The gene calls are TRBV4-3 and TRBJ2-1; possibly TRBD1 for D (6 bases). In germline, CDR1 is LGHNA, CDR2 YSLEER. V lost 2 bases and J lost 1, with 9 bases in between. This CDR3 is built from 15 residues. The CDR3 DNA reads TGCGCCAGCAGCCAAACAGGGTTTTCCTACAATGAGCAGTTCTTC. Amino acid sequence: CASSQTGFSYNEQFF.

As DNA, the CDR3 is TGTGCCATCAGTGCCTTAGGGGCGGGATCAAGGGATACGCAGTATTTT. Translated, it gives CAISALGAGSRDTQYF. This chain connects TRBV10-3 to TRBJ2-3, with a weak D call TRBD2 (6 bases). CDR1 and CDR2 from the germline V gene are ENHRY and SYGVKD. V dropped 4 bases and J dropped 6 bases, with 20 bases sitting between them. The CDR3 covers 16 residues.

V gene TRBV27 combines with J gene TRBJ1-2; D is possibly TRBD1 (6 bases). Germline V gene lookup returns CDR1 MNHEY and CDR2 SMNVEV (reference sequence). This CDR3 is built from 13 residues. Trimming left V 2 bases short and J 4 bases short, with 8 bases between. The CDR3 is CASSLRGVYGYTF. The CDR3 nucleotides read TGTGCCAGCAGTTTAAGGGGGGTCTATGGCTACACCTTC.

The J gene is TRBJ1-1, the V gene TRBV10-1; perhaps TRBD1 as D (6 bases). This CDR3 spans 14 amino acids. V shed 3 bases and J shed 6 bases, with 14 bases lying between them. Germline V CDR1 and CDR2: WNHNN, SYGVQD (reference sequence). The CDR3 reads CASSDQGNVAEAFF. The CDR3 nucleotides are TGCGCCAGCAGTGACCAGGGGAACGTTGCTGAAGCTTTCTTT.

In this sample, this clone turned up once. The chain combines TRBV14 with TRBJ1-2; D is uncertain. This CDR3 has 11 amino acids. Looked up from germline, CDR1 is SGHDN and CDR2 is FVKESK. Trimming took 3 bases from V and 4 from J, leaving 3 bases between them. Here the CDR3 reads CASSQGYGYTF. CDR3 nucleotide sequence: TGTGCCAGCAGCCAGGGCTATGGCTACACCTTC.

This clone was counted between two and nine times. The gene calls are TRBV28 and TRBJ1-4, with 7 bases identical to TRBD1. The V gene's germline CDR1 is MDHEN and CDR2 SYDVKM. After removal of 6 bases from V and 0 bases from J, the junction contained 4 bases not matched to a gene. The CDR3 contains 15 residues. The CDR3 DNA reads TGTGCCAGCAGGGCTGGGACAGCAACTAATGAAAAACTGTTTTTT. This encodes CASRAGTATNEKLFF.

The chain couples TRBV6-5 to TRBJ1-4; D uncertain. This CDR3 region has 15 residues. Per germline, CDR1 MNHEY and CDR2 SVGAGI. The V gene lost 2 bases and the J gene lost 3 bases, with 10 bases spanning the gap. The CDR3 nucleotides read TGTGCCAGCAGTTACGCCGGTGTGGCTAATGAAAAACTGTTTTTT. As protein: CASSYAGVANEKLFF.

This chain links TRBV11-2 with TRBJ2-7; weak D call: TRBD1 (5 bases). This CDR3 region has 11 residues. Looked up from germline, CDR1 is SGHAT and CDR2 is FQNNGV. The V and J ends lost 6 bases and 3 bases respectively, with 6 bases between them. The CDR3 protein is CASSTGYEQYF. CDR3 in DNA: TGTGCCAGCAGTACAGGCTACGAGCAGTACTTC. The variable domain in full, completed from reference TRBV11-2 and TRBJ2-7, reads EAGVAQSPRYKIIEKRQSVAFWCNPISGHATLYWYQQILGQGPKLLIQFQNNGVVDDSQLPKDRFSAERLKGVDSTLKIQPAKLEDSAVYLCASSTGYEQYFGPGTRLTVT.

This chain connects TRBV7-7 to TRBJ2-2; D is perhaps TRBD2 (6 bases). The CDR3 is 13 amino acids. Germline V lookup: CDR1 SSHAT, CDR2 FNYEAQ (reference sequence). V lost 5 bases and J 5 bases, leaving 9 bases between the germline ends. The CDR3 DNA sequence: TGTGCCAGCAGCCCGGGGGAGACCGGGGAGCTGTTTTTT. It translates to CASSPGETGELFF.

This rearrangement joins TRBV5-4 to TRBJ2-5, with 11 positions matching TRBD2. The CDR3 spans 15 residues. V was pared by 2 bases and J by 4 bases, with 4 bases of the junction left unmatched. The V gene's germline CDR1 is SGHNT and CDR2 YYREEE (reference sequence). For the CDR3, the DNA is TGTGCCAGCAGCTTTAGCGGGGGGGCCACAGAGACCCAGTACTTC. It yields the protein CASSFSGGATETQYF.

The chain recombines TRBV5-8 with TRBJ1-1; tentative D call: TRBD1 (6 bases). The V gene lost 2 bases and the J gene lost 0 bases, with 14 bases spanning the gap. This CDR3 region has 16 residues. From germline, CDR1 is SGHTS and CDR2 YDEGEE. This CDR3 reads CASSFGGRLLNTEAFF. CDR3 sequence (DNA): TGTGCCAGCAGCTTTGGGGGGCGACTTCTGAACACTGAAGCTTTCTTT.

There are a few counts of this clone. The genes are TRBV2 and TRBJ2-1; D unresolved. Germline CDR1 is SNHLY and CDR2 is FYNNEI. There are 13 residues in the CDR3. V shed 1 base and J shed 2 bases, with 3 bases lying between them. CDR3 region: CASSEGTYNEQFF. CDR3 nucleotide sequence: TGTGCCAGCAGTGAAGGGACCTACAATGAGCAGTTCTTC.

J is TRBJ2-7 and V is TRBV5-6; 12 bases agree with TRBD1. Germline V gene data show CDR1 as SGHDT and CDR2 as YYEEEE. V lost 0 bases and J lost 2; bases outside the gene matches: 3. This CDR3 is built from 16 residues. The CDR3 sequence: CASSLVGTGGAYEQYF. DNA of the CDR3: TGTGCCAGCAGCTTGGTCGGGACAGGGGGCGCCTACGAGCAGTACTTC.

The chain links TRBV5-1 to TRBJ2-7, with 7 positions matching TRBD1. CDR1 is SGHRS, CDR2 YFSETQ, per germline. This CDR3 region has 14 residues. V was clipped by 4 bases and J by 1 base; unmatched bases: 5. Here the CDR3 reads CASSTQGPSYEQYF. CDR3 nucleotide sequence: TGCGCCAGCAGCACACAGGGGCCTTCCTACGAGCAGTACTTC.

The J gene is TRBJ2-4, the V gene TRBV28; no clear D. Germline V gene sequence: CDR1 MDHEN, CDR2 SYDVKM. The CDR3 is 15 residues long. Trimming shortened V by 3 bases and J by 0 bases, and 9 bases separated the two germline ends. The CDR3 is CASSFTVGAKNIQYF. The CDR3 DNA reads as TGTGCCAGCAGTTTTACGGTTGGAGCCAAAAACATTCAGTACTTC.

The V and J genes are TRBV28 and TRBJ1-5, with D unclear. CDR1 MDHEN and CDR2 SYDVKM come from the germline V gene. The ends were cut back, 10 bases at V and 0 bases at J, with 13 bases in the middle. This CDR3 region has 14 residues. The CDR3 nucleotides are TGTGCCACCAGACGGGATTATAGCAATCAGCCCCAGCATTTT. Amino acids: CATRRDYSNQPQHF.

The chain links TRBV27 to TRBJ2-7, with D possibly being TRBD2 (6 bases). The CDR3 spans 14 residues. Germline-derived CDR1 and CDR2 are MNHEY and SMNVEV (reference sequence). The V end lost 7 bases, the J end lost 6 bases, and 19 bases lay between the germline ends. Here the CDR3 reads CASTPAGGTVEQYF. The CDR3 DNA follows: TGTGCCAGCACGCCCGCCGGCGGGACTGTCGAGCAGTACTTC.

The chain combines TRBV9 with TRBJ2-1; TRBD2 agrees at 9 bases. Germline CDR1 is SGDLS and CDR2 is YYNGEE. The CDR3 totals 15 residues. V gave up 0 bases and J gave up 7 bases; unmatched junction bases: 5. The CDR3 loop is CASSVALAGRNEQFF. Written as DNA, the CDR3 is TGTGCCAGCAGCGTAGCCCTAGCGGGAAGGAATGAGCAGTTCTTC.

V gene TRBV30 combines with J gene TRBJ1-1; D is uncertain. Per the germline V gene, CDR1 is GTSNPN and CDR2 is SVGIG (reference sequence). The germline V and J ends were trimmed by 3 bases and 1 base, with 6 bases remaining between them. This CDR3 spans 12 amino acids. CDR3 sequence (DNA): TGTGCCTGGAGCCCCAGGAACACTGAAGCTTTCTTT. As protein: CAWSPRNTEAFF.

The chain couples TRBV9 to TRBJ2-5; possible D gene TRBD1, 8 bases. Trimming took off 5 bases at V and 7 bases at J, with 18 bases between the two ends. The CDR3 loop spans 14 amino acids. Germline CDR1 is SGDLS and CDR2 is YYNGEE. CDR3 loop: CASSPQGGIGTQYF. The CDR3 bases are TGTGCCAGCAGTCCACAGGGGGGGATAGGGACCCAGTACTTC. Full variable domain (rest looked up from reference TRBV9 and TRBJ2-5): DSGVTQTPKHLITATGQRVTLRCSPRSGDLSVYWYQQSLDQGLQFLIQYYNGEERAKGNILERFSAQQFPDLHSELNLSSLELGDSALYFCASSPQGGIGTQYFGPGTRLLVL.